What follows are 15 T cell receptor beta chains derived from one specimen sequenced in a study of cytomegalovirus exposure and HLA in healthy donors (dated by TCRdb to the late 2010s). The library was built by means of the immunoSEQ multiplex PCR assay. The multiplex PCR relied on a mix of 60 forward primers for TCR Vbeta segments and 13 reverse primers for TCR Jbeta segments. Entries here come from immuneACCESS through TCRdb and include only in-frame sequences with V and J called. Some clones fail to appear in such tables; in the studies checked, an unresolved V gene covers under half of the shortfall, and the cause of the remainder is unknown. This sample gives 65,000 to 90,000 clones in total; just under 75% of them show up just once. The ten largest clones add up to roughly 4.2% of the sample. The sequencing input was PBMCs. The receptor set was obtained from a man aged 60 to 75 in good health and CMV-seronegative.

This clone was counted a few times. The chain links TRBV2 to TRBJ2-1, with D hard to call. Trimming took off 2 bases at V and 7 bases at J, with 9 bases between the two ends. The CDR3 is 13 amino acids. CDR1 SNHLY and CDR2 FYNNEI come from the germline V gene. CDR3 residues: CASSERQRNEQFF. In DNA form, the CDR3 reads TGTGCCAGCAGTGAAAGGCAGAGGAATGAGCAGTTCTTC.

This clone has only one observation. V usage is TRBV7-3 and J usage is TRBJ2-5; TRBD2 aligns across 7 bases. With the DNA end fitting TRBJ2-7 better, the J assignment may be wrong. This CDR3 is built from 14 residues. Germline V gene data show CDR1 as SGHTA and CDR2 as FQGTGA. The CDR3 DNA reads as TGTGCCAGCAGCCGTTCGGGGGGAACCTACGAGCAGTACTTC. It specifies CASSRSGGTYEQYF.

The V and J genes are TRBV27 and TRBJ2-1; D is uncertain. V gave up 6 bases and J gave up 1 base, with 10 bases separating them. Germline loops: CDR1 MNHEY, CDR2 SMNVEV (reference sequence). The CDR3 runs to 14 residues. The CDR3 DNA is TGTGCCAGCAGCCCCTCCGTTTCCTACAATGAGCAGTTCTTC. Translated: CASSPSVSYNEQFF.

The DNA for the CDR3 is TGTGCCAGCAGCTTAGCGCACCAGGGATCTGGAAACACCATATATTTT. It yields the protein CASSLAHQGSGNTIYF. The chain has TRBV7-6 and TRBJ1-3; D may be TRBD1 (5 bases). The CDR3 consists of 16 residues. Trimming cost V 0 bases and J 1 base, with 10 bases left between them. CDR1 and CDR2 from the germline V gene are SGHVS and FNYEAQ.

The chain employs TRBV6-1 and TRBJ2-3; maybe TRBD2 (5 bases). V lost 2 bases to trimming and J lost 1 base, with 7 bases between them. The CDR3 has 14 residues. Looked up from germline, CDR1 is MNHNS and CDR2 is SASEGT. DNA of the CDR3: TGTGCCAGCAGTGAATTGGAGGGCACAGATACGCAGTATTTT. It yields the protein CASSELEGTDTQYF.

The V gene is TRBV6-4, the J gene TRBJ1-2; TRBD1 matches 8 bases. V was clipped by 7 bases and J by 8 bases; unmatched bases: 12. The CDR3 runs to 14 residues. Germline CDR1 reads MRHNA; CDR2 reads SNTAGT. This CDR3 is CASTLRQGYTGYTF. For the CDR3, the DNA is TGTGCCAGCACCCTTCGACAGGGGTATACGGGCTACACCTTC.

Note on this clone: The junction differs from germline at one of its ends, possibly a read error. The V and J genes are TRBV11-2 and TRBJ1-2, with 8 bases matching TRBD1. Germline V gene sequence: CDR1 SGHAT, CDR2 FQNNGV. The CDR3 is 16 residues long. CDR3 protein: CASSRPGTGANYGYTF. The CDR3 DNA follows: TGTGCCAGCAGCCGCCCCGGGACAGGAGCTAATTATGGCTACACCTTC.

This clone appeared a few times. The chain uses TRBV4-1 and TRBJ1-5, with a weak D call TRBD1 (5 bases). The germline V gene encodes CDR1 MGHRA and CDR2 YSYEKL. The V gene lost 0 bases and the J gene lost 2 bases, with 8 bases spanning the gap. The CDR3 runs to 15 residues. The CDR3 region is CASSQDPTGNQPQHF. As DNA, the CDR3 is TGCGCCAGCAGCCAAGACCCGACAGGCAATCAGCCCCAGCATTTT.

The chain couples TRBV9 to TRBJ2-5; TRBD1 is a possible D gene (6 bases). The CDR3 is 14 amino acids. V lost 0 bases and J 4 bases, leaving 10 bases between the germline ends. Germline V gene sequence: CDR1 SGDLS, CDR2 YYNGEE. CDR3 in DNA: TGTGCCAGCAGCGTAGCTACAGGGCGAGAGACCCAGTACTTC. Translating it yields CASSVATGRETQYF.

The chain couples TRBV19 to TRBJ2-7; possibly TRBD2 for D (7 bases). Germline V gene data show CDR1 as LNHDA and CDR2 as SQIVND (reference sequence). V lost 4 bases to trimming and J lost 3 bases, with 16 bases between them. The CDR3 sequence is 15 residues long. The CDR3 protein is CASSTVGGRGYEQYF. The CDR3, as DNA: TGTGCCAGTAGTACCGTCGGGGGGCGGGGCTACGAGCAGTACTTC. Based on the CDR3 plus reference TRBV19 and TRBJ2-7, the full variable domain is DGGITQSPKYLFRKEGQNVTLSCEQNLNHDAMYWYRQDPGQGLRLIYYSQIVNDFQKGDIAEGYSVSREKKESFPLTVTSAQKNPTAFYLCASSTVGGRGYEQYFGPGTRLTVT.

This sequence joins TRBV25-1 and TRBJ1-2; weak D call: TRBD1 (5 bases). The CDR3 runs to 15 residues. Deletions cut 2 bases from V and 4 bases from J, with 14 bases between. Germline V gene lookup returns CDR1 MGHDK and CDR2 SYGVNS. As DNA, the CDR3 is TGTGCCAGCAGTGAAGCGGTAGGGGTGACCTATGGCTACACCTTC. Amino acids: CASSEAVGVTYGYTF.

The chain is built from TRBV12-5 and TRBJ1-2, with 7 bases identical to TRBD1. The CDR3 totals 13 residues. The V gene's germline CDR1 is LGHNT and CDR2 FRNRAP. V lost 5 bases and J lost 14; bases outside the gene matches: 14. The CDR3 region has the DNA TGTGCTAGTGGTCCCATAGGGGACGCAGGGGGGACCTTC. This codes for CASGPIGDAGGTF.

This clone was seen a handful of times. The CDR3 reads CASSSGLAGRTDTQYF. In DNA, the CDR3 is TGTGCCAGCAGCTCCGGACTAGCGGGACGCACAGATACGCAGTATTTT. The V and J genes are TRBV9 and TRBJ2-3; TRBD2 agrees at 12 bases. V was clipped by 4 bases and J by 1 base; unmatched bases: 4. The CDR3 length is 16 residues. Germline V gene lookup returns CDR1 SGDLS and CDR2 YYNGEE.

This sequence joins TRBV4-1 and TRBJ2-5; TRBD2 matches at 7 bases. With V trimmed by 0 bases and J by 5 bases, 9 bases remained unmatched. The germline gives CDR1 MGHRA, CDR2 YSYEKL. The CDR3 spans 16 residues. CDR3 region: CASSQERGTGEETQYF. For the CDR3, the DNA is TGCGCCAGCAGCCAAGAGCGGGGGACGGGTGAGGAGACCCAGTACTTC.

V gene TRBV19 combines with J gene TRBJ1-5; 8 nucleotides agree with TRBD1. CDR3 size: 17 residues. Germline V lookup: CDR1 LNHDA, CDR2 SQIVND (reference sequence). J was trimmed by 8 bases and V by 0 bases; bases with no gene match: 12. The CDR3, as DNA: TGTGCCAGTAGTATAGATCTACCCACAGGGGGAAGTGAGCCCCAGCATTTT. It yields the protein CASSIDLPTGGSEPQHF.